This T cell receptor (beta chain) was obtained from a study of T-cell memory formation after mild COVID-19. TCRdb reanalysed the 5' RACE reads using MiXCR and keeps one entry per CDR3 protein. The top ten clones hold about 21% of a sample with under 450,000 distinct CDR3 sequences, about 20% of them seen once. Of note for this clonotype: Its target is unknown.

Whole-study results and caveats: Whereas later expanders leaned CD4+, clones contracting day 15 to 85 showed a balanced CD4/CD8 makeup. Unconfirmed was the SARS-CoV-2 specificity of second-wave clones that peaked on day 37. Shrinking CD4+ clones were chiefly CM and EM; CD8+ ones were chiefly EMRA.

Germline V gene lookup returns CDR1 LNHNV and CDR2 YYDKDF (reference sequence). Deletions cut 5 bases from V and 3 bases from J, with 14 bases between. The CDR3 runs 15 residues. The sample consisted of PBMCs or a T cell subset sorted from them (not recorded which). The chain is built from TRBV15 and TRBJ1-5; possible D gene TRBD1, 6 bases. The receptor comes from a man in his late teens or twenties who had mild COVID-19 (a few samples of this study predate the infection). Cell type and time point are not known. CDR3 sequence: CATSVYTGFNQPQHF. The CDR3 region has the DNA TGTGCCACCAGCGTGTATACAGGGTTCAATCAGCCCCAGCATTTT.